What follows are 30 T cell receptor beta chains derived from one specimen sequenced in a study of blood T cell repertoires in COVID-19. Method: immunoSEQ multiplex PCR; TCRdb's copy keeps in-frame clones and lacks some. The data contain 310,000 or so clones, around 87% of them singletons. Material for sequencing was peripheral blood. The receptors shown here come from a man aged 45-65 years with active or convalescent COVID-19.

The CDR3, as DNA: TGTGCCAGCTCACCAGGGACTAGCGGGAGGGACGAGCAGTTCTTC. Encoded protein: CASSPGTSGRDEQFF. The chain combines TRBV18 with TRBJ2-1, with 16 bases fitting TRBD2. The junction had 2 bases not matched to a gene; V was cut back by 2 bases and J by 10 bases. Germline V gives CDR1 KGHSH, CDR2 LQKENI. The CDR3 sequence is 15 residues long. Full variable domain (missing parts from reference TRBV18 and TRBJ2-1): NAGVMQNPRHLVRRRGQEARLRCSPMKGHSHVYWYRQLPEEGLKFMVYLQKENIIDESGMPKERFSAEFPKEGPSILRIQQVVRGDSAAYFCASSPGTSGRDEQFFGPGTRLTVL.

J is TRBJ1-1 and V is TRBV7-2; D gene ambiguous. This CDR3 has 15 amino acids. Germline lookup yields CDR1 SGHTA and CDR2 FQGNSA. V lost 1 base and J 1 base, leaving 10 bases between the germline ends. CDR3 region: CASSLGGVGNTEAFF. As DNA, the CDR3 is TGTGCCAGCAGCTTAGGGGGAGTCGGGAACACTGAAGCTTTCTTT.

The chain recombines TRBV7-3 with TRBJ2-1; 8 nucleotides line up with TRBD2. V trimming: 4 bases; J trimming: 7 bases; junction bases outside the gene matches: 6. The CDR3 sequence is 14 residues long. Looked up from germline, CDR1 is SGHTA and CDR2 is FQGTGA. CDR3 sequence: CASSSSGSENEQFF. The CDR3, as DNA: TGTGCCAGCAGCTCCAGCGGGAGCGAGAATGAGCAGTTCTTC.

The CDR3, as DNA: TGCGCCAGCAGCCAGACCATTCCGACGGACTTTAACTATGGCTACACCTTC. Protein: CASSQTIPTDFNYGYTF. The chain is built from TRBV5-1 and TRBJ1-2; no reliable D call. Germline loops: CDR1 SGHRS, CDR2 YFSETQ. The ends were cut back, 4 bases at V and 1 base at J, with 20 bases in the middle. The CDR3 contains 17 residues.

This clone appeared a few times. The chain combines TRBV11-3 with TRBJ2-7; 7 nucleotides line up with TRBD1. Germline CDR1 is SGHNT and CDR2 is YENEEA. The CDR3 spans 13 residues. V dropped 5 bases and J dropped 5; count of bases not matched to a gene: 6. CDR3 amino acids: CASSPRTGHEQYF. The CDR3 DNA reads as TGTGCCAGCAGCCCAAGGACAGGCCACGAGCAGTACTTC.

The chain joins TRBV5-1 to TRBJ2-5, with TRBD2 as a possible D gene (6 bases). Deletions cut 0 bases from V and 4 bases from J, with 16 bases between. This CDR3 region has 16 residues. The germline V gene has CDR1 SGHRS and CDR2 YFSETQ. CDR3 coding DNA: TGCGCCAGCAGCTTGGGGGGTAGCGGTCTAGGAGAGACCCAGTACTTC. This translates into CASSLGGSGLGETQYF.

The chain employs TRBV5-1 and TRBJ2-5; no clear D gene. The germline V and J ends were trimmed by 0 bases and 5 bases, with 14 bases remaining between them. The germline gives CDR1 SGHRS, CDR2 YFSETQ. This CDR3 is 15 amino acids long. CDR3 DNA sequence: TGCGCCAGCAGCTTGGAACCCACTCCTCTGGAGACCCAGTACTTC. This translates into CASSLEPTPLETQYF.

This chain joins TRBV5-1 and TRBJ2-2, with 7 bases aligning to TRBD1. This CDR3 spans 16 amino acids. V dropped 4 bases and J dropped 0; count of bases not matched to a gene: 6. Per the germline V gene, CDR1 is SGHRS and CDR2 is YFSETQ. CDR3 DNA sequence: TGCGCCAGCAGCCCCCTACAGGGGCCGAACACCGGGGAGCTGTTTTTT. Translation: CASSPLQGPNTGELFF.

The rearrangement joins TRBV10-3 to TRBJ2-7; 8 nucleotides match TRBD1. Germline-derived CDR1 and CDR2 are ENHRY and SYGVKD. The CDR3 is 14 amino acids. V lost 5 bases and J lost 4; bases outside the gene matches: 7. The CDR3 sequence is CAISSGQGNYEQYF. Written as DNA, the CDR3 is TGTGCCATCAGTTCCGGACAGGGTAATTACGAGCAGTACTTC.

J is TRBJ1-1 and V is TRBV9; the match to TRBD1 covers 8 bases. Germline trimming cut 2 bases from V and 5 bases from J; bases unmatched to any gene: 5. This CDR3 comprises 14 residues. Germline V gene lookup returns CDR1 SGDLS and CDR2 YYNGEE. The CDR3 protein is CASSVGQGGTEAFF. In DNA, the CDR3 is TGTGCCAGCAGCGTTGGACAGGGAGGAACTGAAGCTTTCTTT. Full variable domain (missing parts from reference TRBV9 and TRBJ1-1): DSGVTQTPKHLITATGQRVTLRCSPRSGDLSVYWYQQSLDQGLQFLIQYYNGEERAKGNILERFSAQQFPDLHSELNLSSLELGDSALYFCASSVGQGGTEAFFGQGTRLTVV.

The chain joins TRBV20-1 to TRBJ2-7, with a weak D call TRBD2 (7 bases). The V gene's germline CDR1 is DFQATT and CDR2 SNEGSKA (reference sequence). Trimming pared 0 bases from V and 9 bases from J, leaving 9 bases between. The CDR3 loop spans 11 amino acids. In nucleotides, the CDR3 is TGCAGTGCTAGAGATAGGGGGGGGCAGTACTTC. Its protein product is CSARDRGGQYF.

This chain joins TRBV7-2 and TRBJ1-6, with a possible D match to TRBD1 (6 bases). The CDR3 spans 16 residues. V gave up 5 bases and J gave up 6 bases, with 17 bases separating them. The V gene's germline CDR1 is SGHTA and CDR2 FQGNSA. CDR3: CASSPSRGQPNSPLHF. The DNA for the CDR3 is TGTGCCAGCAGCCCTAGCCGCGGACAGCCTAATTCACCCCTCCACTTT.

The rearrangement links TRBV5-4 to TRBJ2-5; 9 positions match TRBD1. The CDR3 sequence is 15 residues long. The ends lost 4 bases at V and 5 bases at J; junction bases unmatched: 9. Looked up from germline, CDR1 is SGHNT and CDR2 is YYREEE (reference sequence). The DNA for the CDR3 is TGTGCCAGCAGCCCCCCGGGACAGGGAAGGGAGACCCAGTACTTC. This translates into CASSPPGQGRETQYF.

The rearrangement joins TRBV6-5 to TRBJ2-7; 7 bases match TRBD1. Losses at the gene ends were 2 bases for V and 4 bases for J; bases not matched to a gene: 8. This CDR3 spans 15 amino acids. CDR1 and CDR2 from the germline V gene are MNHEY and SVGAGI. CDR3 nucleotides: TGTGCCAGCAGTTACAAAGGGGGCAGGGGGTACGAGCAGTACTTC. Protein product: CASSYKGGRGYEQYF.

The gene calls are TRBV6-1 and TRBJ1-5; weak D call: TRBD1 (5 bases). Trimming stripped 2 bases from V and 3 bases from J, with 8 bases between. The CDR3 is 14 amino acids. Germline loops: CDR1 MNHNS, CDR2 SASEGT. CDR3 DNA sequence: TGTGCCAGCAGTGAAACGGGGGACAATCAGCCCCAGCATTTT. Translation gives CASSETGDNQPQHF.

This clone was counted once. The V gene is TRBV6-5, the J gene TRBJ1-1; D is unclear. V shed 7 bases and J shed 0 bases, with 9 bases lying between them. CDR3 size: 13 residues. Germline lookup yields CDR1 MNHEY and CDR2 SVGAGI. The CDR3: CASILSLNTEAFF. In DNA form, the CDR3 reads TGTGCCAGCATTCTGAGCCTGAACACTGAAGCTTTCTTT.

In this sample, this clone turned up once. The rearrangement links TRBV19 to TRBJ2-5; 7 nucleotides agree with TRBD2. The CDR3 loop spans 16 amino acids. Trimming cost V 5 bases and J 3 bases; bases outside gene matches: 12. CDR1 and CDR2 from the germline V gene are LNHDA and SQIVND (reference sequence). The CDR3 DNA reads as TGTGCCAGTAGTCCTCCGGCGGGGGAGTTTGAAGAGACCCAGTACTTC. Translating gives CASSPPAGEFEETQYF.

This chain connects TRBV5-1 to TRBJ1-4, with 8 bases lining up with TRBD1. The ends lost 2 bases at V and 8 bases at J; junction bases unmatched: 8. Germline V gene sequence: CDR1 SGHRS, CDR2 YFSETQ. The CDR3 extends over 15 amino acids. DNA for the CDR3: TGCGCCAGCAGCTTTCAGGGGGCGCGGGAGGAAAAACTGTTTTTT. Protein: CASSFQGAREEKLFF.

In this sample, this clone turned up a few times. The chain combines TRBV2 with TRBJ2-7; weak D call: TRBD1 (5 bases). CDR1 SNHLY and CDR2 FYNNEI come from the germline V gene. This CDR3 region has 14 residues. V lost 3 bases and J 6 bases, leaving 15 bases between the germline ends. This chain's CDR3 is CASSDGRVPGEQYF. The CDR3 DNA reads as TGTGCCAGCAGTGACGGCAGGGTACCAGGCGAGCAGTACTTC.

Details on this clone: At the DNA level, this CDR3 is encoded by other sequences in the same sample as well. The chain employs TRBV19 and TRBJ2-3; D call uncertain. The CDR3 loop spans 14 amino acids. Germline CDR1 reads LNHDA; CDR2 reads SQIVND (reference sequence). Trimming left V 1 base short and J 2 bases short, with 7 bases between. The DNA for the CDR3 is TGTGCCAGTAGTATAGGTCGGTACACAGATACGCAGTATTTT. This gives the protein CASSIGRYTDTQYF.

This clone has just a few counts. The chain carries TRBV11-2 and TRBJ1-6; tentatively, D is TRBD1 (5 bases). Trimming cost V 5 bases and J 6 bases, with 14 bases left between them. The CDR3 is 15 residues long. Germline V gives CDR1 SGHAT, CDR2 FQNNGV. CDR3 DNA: TGTGCCAGCAGCCTTCGGGGGGACTCTAATTCACCCCTCCACTTT. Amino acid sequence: CASSLRGDSNSPLHF.

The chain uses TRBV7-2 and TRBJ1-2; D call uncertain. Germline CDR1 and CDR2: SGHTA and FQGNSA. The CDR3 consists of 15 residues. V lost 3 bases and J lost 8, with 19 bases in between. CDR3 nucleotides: TGTGCCAGCAGCTTTAGTACTAATCCCCCTGTGGGCTACACCTTC. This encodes CASSFSTNPPVGYTF.

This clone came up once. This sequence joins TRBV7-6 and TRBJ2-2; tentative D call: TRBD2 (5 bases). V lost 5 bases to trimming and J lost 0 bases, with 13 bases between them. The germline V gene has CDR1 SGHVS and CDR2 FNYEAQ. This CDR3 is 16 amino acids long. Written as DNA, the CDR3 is TGTGCCAGCAGCCGCAATAGCGATCCGAACACCGGGGAGCTGTTTTTT. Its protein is CASSRNSDPNTGELFF.

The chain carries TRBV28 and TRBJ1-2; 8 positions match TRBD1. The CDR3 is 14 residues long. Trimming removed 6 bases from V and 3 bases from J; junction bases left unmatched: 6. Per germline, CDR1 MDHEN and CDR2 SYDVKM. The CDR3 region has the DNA TGTGCCAGCAGCCTCAGGGGGCCTGACTATGGCTACACCTTC. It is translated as CASSLRGPDYGYTF.

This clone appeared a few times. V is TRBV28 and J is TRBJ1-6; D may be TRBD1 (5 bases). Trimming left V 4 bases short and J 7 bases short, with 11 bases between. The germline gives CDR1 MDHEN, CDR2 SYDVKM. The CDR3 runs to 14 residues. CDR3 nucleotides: TGTGCCAGCAGTTCCTCACGGGGGAATTCACCCCTCCACTTT. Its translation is CASSSSRGNSPLHF.

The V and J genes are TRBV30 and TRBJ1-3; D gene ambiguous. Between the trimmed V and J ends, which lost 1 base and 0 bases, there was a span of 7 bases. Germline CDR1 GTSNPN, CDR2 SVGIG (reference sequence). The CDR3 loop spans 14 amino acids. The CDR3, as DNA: TGTGCCTGGAGTGAAACAGTCTCTGGAAACACCATATATTTT. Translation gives CAWSETVSGNTIYF.

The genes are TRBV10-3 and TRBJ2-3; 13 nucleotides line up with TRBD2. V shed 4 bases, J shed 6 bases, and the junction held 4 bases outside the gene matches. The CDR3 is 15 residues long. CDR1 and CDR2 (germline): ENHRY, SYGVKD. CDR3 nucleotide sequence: TGTGCCATCAGTGGGACTAGCGGGAGTGTTGATACGCAGTATTTT. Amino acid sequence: CAISGTSGSVDTQYF.

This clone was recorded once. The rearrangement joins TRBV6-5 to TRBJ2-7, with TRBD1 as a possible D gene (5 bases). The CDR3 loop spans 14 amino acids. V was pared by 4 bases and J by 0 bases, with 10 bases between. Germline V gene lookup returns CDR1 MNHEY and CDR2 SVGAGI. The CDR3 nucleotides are TGTGCCAGCAGTTTAGACAGTCGCTCCTACGAGCAGTACTTC. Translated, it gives CASSLDSRSYEQYF.

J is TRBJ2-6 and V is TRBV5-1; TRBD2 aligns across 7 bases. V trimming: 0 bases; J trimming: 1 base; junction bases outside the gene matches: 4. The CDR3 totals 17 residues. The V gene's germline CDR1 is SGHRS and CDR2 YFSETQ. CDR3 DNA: TGCGCCAGCAGCTTGGGACCCGGGGGGTCTGGGGCCAACGTCCTGACTTTC. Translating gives CASSLGPGGSGANVLTF.

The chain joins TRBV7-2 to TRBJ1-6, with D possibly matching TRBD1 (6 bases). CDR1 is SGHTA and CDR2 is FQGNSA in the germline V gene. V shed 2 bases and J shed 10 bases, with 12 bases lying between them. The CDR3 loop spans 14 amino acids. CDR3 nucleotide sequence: TGTGCCAGCAGCTTACGACAGGTAGCATCACCCCTCCACTTT. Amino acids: CASSLRQVASPLHF.